A single sample is the source of the 25 T cell receptor beta chains below, sequenced in a study of blood T cell repertoires in COVID-19 (TCRdb year 2020). Library construction relied on the immunoSEQ multiplex PCR assay. In its TCRdb copy, this immuneACCESS table keeps in-frame sequences only and misses some clones. Where compared with another copy, unresolved V genes explain less than half of these, and the others have no known cause. The sample includes under 150,000 clones, with around 82% observed a single time. The ten largest clones take up 5.5% of the sample. Sequenced: PBMCs or T cells enriched from blood (not recorded which). Source of these receptors: a man between 35 and 55 years old with acute COVID-19.

J is TRBJ2-7 and V is TRBV30; D not certain. CDR1 and CDR2 from the germline V gene are GTSNPN and SVGIG (reference sequence). V dropped 4 bases and J dropped 0 bases, with 10 bases sitting between them. The CDR3 sequence is 13 residues long. The DNA of the CDR3 is TGTGCCTGGAAACCCCCCAGCTCCTACGAGCAGTACTTC. This codes for CAWKPPSSYEQYF.

DNA of the CDR3: TGTGCCAGCAGCCCCCCGTTTGGGGGGGTATACAATGAGCAGTTCTTC. As protein: CASSPPFGGVYNEQFF. This chain uses TRBV5-6 with TRBJ2-1; 7 bases align to TRBD2. V shed 4 bases and J 4 bases; nucleotides not matched to a gene: 11. The CDR3 is 16 residues long. Germline V gene lookup returns CDR1 SGHDT and CDR2 YYEEEE.

V is TRBV28 and J is TRBJ1-4; 9 nucleotides agree with TRBD1. In germline, CDR1 is MDHEN, CDR2 SYDVKM. V shed 6 bases, J shed 9 bases, and the junction held 5 bases outside the gene matches. This CDR3 comprises 13 residues. CDR3 region: CASRGTGSQKLFF. Here the CDR3 DNA reads TGTGCCAGCAGGGGGACAGGGTCTCAAAAACTGTTTTTT.

The chain joins TRBV11-2 to TRBJ2-6; the match to TRBD1 covers 9 bases. The length of the CDR3 is 18 residues. V lost 6 bases to trimming and J lost 0 bases; unmatched junction nucleotides: 9. Germline CDR1 and CDR2: SGHAT and FQNNGV. The DNA for the CDR3 is TGTGCCAGCAGTCTTGGGACAGGGTTTCCCTCTGGGGCCAACGTCCTGACTTTC. It specifies CASSLGTGFPSGANVLTF.

The chain links TRBV7-8 to TRBJ2-3; 7 bases are a match to TRBD1. Germline CDR1 and CDR2: SGHVS and FQNEAQ. V trimming: 6 bases; J trimming: 12 bases; junction bases outside the gene matches: 12. The CDR3 has 13 amino acids. CDR3 sequence: CASRSPGTETQYF. The CDR3 DNA reads as TGTGCCAGCAGGTCCCCCGGGACAGAGACCCAGTATTTT.

The chain recombines TRBV2 with TRBJ2-1; TRBD1 matches 10 bases. V trimming: 5 bases; J trimming: 0 bases; junction bases outside the gene matches: 4. This CDR3 comprises 16 residues. Looked up from germline, CDR1 is SNHLY and CDR2 is FYNNEI. CDR3 loop: CASSLRDRGSYNEQFF. The CDR3 DNA reads as TGTGCCAGCAGTTTGCGGGACAGGGGCTCCTACAATGAGCAGTTCTTC.

The rearrangement joins TRBV19 to TRBJ2-3, with 9 bases aligning to TRBD1. V gave up 5 bases and J gave up 2 bases; unmatched junction bases: 8. Germline V gene sequence: CDR1 LNHDA, CDR2 SQIVND (reference sequence). This CDR3 region has 16 residues. The CDR3 spells CASSPLQGAPTDTQYF. CDR3 DNA sequence: TGTGCCAGTAGTCCATTACAGGGGGCCCCCACAGATACGCAGTATTTT.

This clone was observed a single time. The CDR3 sequence is CASSSLGGSSYEQYF. DNA of the CDR3: TGTGCCAGCAGTTCCCTTGGCGGGAGCTCCTACGAGCAGTACTTC. V usage is TRBV28 and J usage is TRBJ2-7; 7 bases match TRBD2. CDR3 length equals 15 residues. Trimming took 4 bases from V and 0 from J; bases not matched to a gene: 6. Germline assignment: CDR1 MDHEN and CDR2 SYDVKM.

The V and J genes are TRBV28 and TRBJ1-5; D remains ambiguous. V lost 4 bases and J lost 2, with 6 bases in between. This CDR3 is 13 amino acids long. CDR1 is MDHEN, CDR2 SYDVKM, per germline. The CDR3 region has the DNA TGTGCCAGCAGTTCCTCTGGCAATCAGCCCCAGCATTTT. This sequence encodes CASSSSGNQPQHF.

The V gene is TRBV7-9, the J gene TRBJ2-7, with D possibly TRBD1 on 5 matching bases. The CDR3 is 12 residues long. The V gene's germline CDR1 is SEHNR and CDR2 FQNEAQ (reference sequence). Trimming removed 6 bases at V and 3 bases at J, with 9 bases between. Here the CDR3 reads CASSHDSYEQYF. The CDR3 region has the DNA TGTGCCAGCAGTCACGACAGCTACGAGCAGTACTTC.

The V gene is TRBV28, the J gene TRBJ1-1; unclear D gene. The V end lost 8 bases, the J end lost 0 bases, and 7 bases lay between the germline ends. The germline V gene has CDR1 MDHEN and CDR2 SYDVKM. This CDR3 has 12 amino acids. The CDR3 sequence: CASAPVNTEAFF. In DNA form, the CDR3 reads TGTGCCAGCGCGCCGGTGAACACTGAAGCTTTCTTT.

The V gene is TRBV11-2, the J gene TRBJ2-5; D is perhaps TRBD2 (6 bases). The germline V gene has CDR1 SGHAT and CDR2 FQNNGV. This CDR3 has 14 residues. Trimming took 0 bases from V and 4 from J, leaving 9 bases between them. The CDR3 DNA reads TGTGCCAGCAGCTTAGATACCGGGAGAGAGACCCAGTACTTC. Translating gives CASSLDTGRETQYF. The full variable domain, with the rest looked up from reference TRBV11-2 and TRBJ2-5, is EAGVAQSPRYKIIEKRQSVAFWCNPISGHATLYWYQQILGQGPKLLIQFQNNGVVDDSQLPKDRFSAERLKGVDSTLKIQPAKLEDSAVYLCASSLDTGRETQYFGPGTRLLVL.

CDR3 loop: CASSYWGTGAYNEQFF. CDR3 in DNA: TGTGCCAGCAGCTACTGGGGGACAGGGGCCTACAATGAGCAGTTCTTC. This rearrangement joins TRBV5-8 to TRBJ2-1; 10 nucleotides line up with TRBD1. In germline, CDR1 is SGHTS, CDR2 YDEGEE. The CDR3 totals 16 residues. The junction had 5 bases not matched to a gene; V was cut back by 3 bases and J by 2 bases.

The V gene is TRBV7-9, the J gene TRBJ1-1, with D hard to call. There are 11 residues in the CDR3. V lost 5 bases and J lost 11, with 12 bases in between. The germline CDR1 and CDR2 sequences are SEHNR and FQNEAQ (reference sequence). CDR3 sequence (DNA): TGTGCCAGCAGCCCGACGGGATGGGCTTTCTTT. It specifies CASSPTGWAFF.

The V gene is TRBV7-8, the J gene TRBJ1-1; D remains unclear. This CDR3 contains 13 residues. Trimming stripped 4 bases from V and 7 bases from J, with 13 bases between. Germline V gene data show CDR1 as SGHVS and CDR2 as FQNEAQ. The CDR3 region is CASSSPPGSEAFF. The DNA of the CDR3 is TGTGCCAGCAGCTCCCCGCCGGGGAGTGAAGCTTTCTTT.

The genes are TRBV18 and TRBJ2-5; TRBD2 aligns across 7 bases. Germline lookup yields CDR1 KGHSH and CDR2 LQKENI. This CDR3 has 14 amino acids. V lost 3 bases and J lost 1; bases outside the gene matches: 2. The CDR3 loop is CASSPTGGQETQYF. The DNA for the CDR3 is TGTGCCAGCTCACCTACGGGAGGCCAAGAGACCCAGTACTTC.

The chain joins TRBV12-3 or TRBV12-4 to TRBJ1-4; D is ambiguous. Trimming stripped 1 base from V and 7 bases from J, with 7 bases between. This CDR3 is built from 13 residues. The CDR3 DNA reads TGTGCCAGCAGTTTAGACAGTAGTGAAAAACTGTTTTTT. This translates into CASSLDSSEKLFF.

This clone was recorded only once. The chain is built from TRBV19 and TRBJ2-7, with D possibly TRBD2 on 5 matching bases. The CDR3 sequence is 14 residues long. Germline V CDR1 and CDR2: LNHDA, SQIVND (reference sequence). Between the trimmed V and J ends, which lost 6 bases and 4 bases, there was a span of 16 bases. In DNA, the CDR3 is TGTGCCAGTAGCCGATCCGGAAGAGGGTACGAGCAGTACTTC. The encoded protein is CASSRSGRGYEQYF.

The chain joins TRBV6-6 to TRBJ1-4, with 7 bases aligning to TRBD1. Trimming cost V 5 bases and J 0 bases; bases outside gene matches: 12. Germline CDR1 and CDR2: MNHNY and SVGAGI (reference sequence). This CDR3 has 18 residues. CDR3 in amino acids: CASSRFRDRVATNEKLFF. As DNA, the CDR3 is TGTGCCAGCAGTCGATTCCGGGACAGAGTTGCAACTAATGAAAAACTGTTTTTT.

The chain uses TRBV3-1 (or the pseudogene TRBV3-2) and TRBJ2-3; 15 bases line up with TRBD2. Germline V CDR1 and CDR2: LGHDT, YNNKEL (reference sequence). The CDR3 covers 18 residues. V shed 4 bases and J 1 base; nucleotides not matched to a gene: 6. CDR3 DNA: TGTGCCAGCAGCCCGGGACTAGCGGGGGGTGTCGGCACAGATACGCAGTATTTT. Translating it yields CASSPGLAGGVGTDTQYF.

This clone was found a few times. This sequence joins TRBV5-6 and TRBJ2-7; D may be TRBD1 (5 bases). This CDR3 contains 16 residues. Germline V lookup: CDR1 SGHDT, CDR2 YYEEEE. The V end was cut by 0 bases, the J end by 0 bases, with 13 bases between. The DNA for the CDR3 is TGTGCCAGCAGCTTGGAGGGGCATTTCTCCTCCTACGAGCAGTACTTC. Amino acids: CASSLEGHFSSYEQYF.

This clone has a single count. This chain joins TRBV19 and TRBJ1-1; D is possibly TRBD1 (6 bases). The CDR3 contains 15 residues. CDR1 LNHDA and CDR2 SQIVND come from the germline V gene (reference sequence). V was shortened by 5 bases and J by 1 base, with 14 bases between the two germline ends. In DNA form, the CDR3 reads TGTGCCAGTAGTGGGGGGGGCTTACGGAACACTGAAGCTTTCTTT. Translated, it gives CASSGGGLRNTEAFF.

The genes are TRBV19 and TRBJ2-5; D unclear. Trimming cost V 7 bases and J 3 bases, with 18 bases left between them. CDR1 LNHDA and CDR2 SQIVND come from the germline V gene (reference sequence). CDR3 length: 15 residues. The CDR3 reads CASKPAQKSEETQYF. The CDR3 DNA is TGTGCCAGTAAGCCCGCCCAAAAGAGCGAAGAGACCCAGTACTTC.

The J gene is TRBJ2-2, the V gene TRBV6-5; D is possibly TRBD2 (6 bases). The germline V gene has CDR1 MNHEY and CDR2 SVGAGI. V lost 8 bases and J 5 bases, leaving 6 bases between the germline ends. This CDR3 is 11 amino acids long. CDR3 sequence reads: CASGRTGELFF. DNA for the CDR3: TGTGCCAGCGGGAGGACCGGGGAGCTGTTTTTT.

This clone was seen once. The chain couples TRBV19 to TRBJ2-1; D is undetermined. The CDR3 totals 14 residues. V shed 7 bases and J shed 4 bases, with 14 bases lying between them. Germline CDR1 is LNHDA and CDR2 is SQIVND (reference sequence). CDR3 sequence: CASTPQVRYNEQFF. The CDR3 coding sequence is TGTGCCAGTACCCCTCAGGTGAGATACAATGAGCAGTTCTTC.